This TCR beta chain was observed in a study of cytomegalovirus exposure and HLA in healthy donors. Study overall: Roughly 77 million unique TCRs from HLA-typed donors made up an early data release.

V lost 5 bases and J lost 8; bases outside the gene matches: 6. Germline lookup yields CDR1 MNHNS and CDR2 SASEGT. The CDR3 consists of 13 residues. Study results and limitations: A highly shared variant cluster was judged a likely technical artifact. Analysis performed later showed TCR beta chains linked to HLA being more clonally expanded than equally common others. High sensitivity and specificity were reportedly achieved when the classifier diagnosed cytomegalovirus status.

About this clone: Antigen: not known.

In the PCR, 60 Vbeta and 13 Jbeta primers were used. Only in-frame clones appear in the TCRdb table, and some are missing; sequencing was by immunoSEQ multiplex PCR. The sample has some 150,000 clones, 82% seen once. The chain uses TRBV6-1 and TRBJ2-4; 7 positions match TRBD2. Input material: PBMCs. This clonotype originated in a woman aged 45-60 years in good health and CMV-seropositive. CDR3 sequence: CASSSWGRDIQYF. The CDR3, as DNA: TGTGCCAGCAGTTCATGGGGGAGGGACATTCAGTACTTC.